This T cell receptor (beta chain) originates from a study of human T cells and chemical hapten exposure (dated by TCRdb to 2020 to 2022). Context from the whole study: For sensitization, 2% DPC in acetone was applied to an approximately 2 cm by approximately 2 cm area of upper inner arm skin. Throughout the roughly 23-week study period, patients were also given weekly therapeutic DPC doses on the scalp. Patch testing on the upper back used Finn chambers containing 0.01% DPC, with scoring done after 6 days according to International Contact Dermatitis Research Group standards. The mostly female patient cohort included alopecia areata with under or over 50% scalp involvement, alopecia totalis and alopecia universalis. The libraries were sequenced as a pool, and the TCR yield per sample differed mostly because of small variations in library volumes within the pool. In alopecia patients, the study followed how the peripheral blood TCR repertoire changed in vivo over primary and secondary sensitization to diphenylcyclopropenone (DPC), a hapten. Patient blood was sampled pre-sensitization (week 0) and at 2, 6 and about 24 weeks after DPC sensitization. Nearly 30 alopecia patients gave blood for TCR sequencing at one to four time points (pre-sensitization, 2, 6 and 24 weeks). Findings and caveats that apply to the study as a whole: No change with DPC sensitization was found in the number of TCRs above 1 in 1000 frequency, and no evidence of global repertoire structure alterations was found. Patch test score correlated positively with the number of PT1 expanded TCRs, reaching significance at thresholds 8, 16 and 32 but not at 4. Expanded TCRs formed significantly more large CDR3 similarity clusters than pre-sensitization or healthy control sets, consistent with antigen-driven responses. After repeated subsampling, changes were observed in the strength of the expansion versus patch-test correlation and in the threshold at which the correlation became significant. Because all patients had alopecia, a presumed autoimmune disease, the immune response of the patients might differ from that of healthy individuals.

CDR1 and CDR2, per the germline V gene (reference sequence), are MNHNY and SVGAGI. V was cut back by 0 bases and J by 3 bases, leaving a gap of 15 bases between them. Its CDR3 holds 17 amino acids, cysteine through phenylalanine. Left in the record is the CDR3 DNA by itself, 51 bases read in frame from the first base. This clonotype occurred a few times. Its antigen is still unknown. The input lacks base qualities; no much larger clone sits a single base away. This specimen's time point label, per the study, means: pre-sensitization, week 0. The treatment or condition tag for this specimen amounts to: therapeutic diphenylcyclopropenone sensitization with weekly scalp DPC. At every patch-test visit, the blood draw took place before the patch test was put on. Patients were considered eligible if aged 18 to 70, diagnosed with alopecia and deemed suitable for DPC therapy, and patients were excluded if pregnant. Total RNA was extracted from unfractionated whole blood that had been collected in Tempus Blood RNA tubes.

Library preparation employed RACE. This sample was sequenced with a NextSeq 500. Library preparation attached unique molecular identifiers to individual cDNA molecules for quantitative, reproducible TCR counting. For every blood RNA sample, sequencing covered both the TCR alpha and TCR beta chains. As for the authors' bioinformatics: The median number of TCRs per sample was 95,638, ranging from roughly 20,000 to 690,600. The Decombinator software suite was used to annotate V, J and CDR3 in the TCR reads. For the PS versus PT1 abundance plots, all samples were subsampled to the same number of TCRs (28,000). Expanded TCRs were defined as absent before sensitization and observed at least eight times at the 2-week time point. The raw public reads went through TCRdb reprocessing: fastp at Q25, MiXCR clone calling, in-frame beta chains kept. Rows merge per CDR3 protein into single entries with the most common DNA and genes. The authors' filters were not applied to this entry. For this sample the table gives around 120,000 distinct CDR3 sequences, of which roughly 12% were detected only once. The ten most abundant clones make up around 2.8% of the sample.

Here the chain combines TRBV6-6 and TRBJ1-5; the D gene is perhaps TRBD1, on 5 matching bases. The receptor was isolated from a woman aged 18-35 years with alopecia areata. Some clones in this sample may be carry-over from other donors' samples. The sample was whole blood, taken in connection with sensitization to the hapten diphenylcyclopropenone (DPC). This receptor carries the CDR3 CASSYSSGGGANQPQHF. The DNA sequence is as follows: TGTGCCAGCAGTTACTCGAGCGGCGGAGGGGCCAATCAGCCCCAGCATTTT.